This T cell receptor (beta chain) was profiled in a study of T cells in Graves' hyperthyroidism and ophthalmopathy. Germline V gene lookup returns CDR1 LNHNV and CDR2 YYDKDF (reference sequence). Trimming took off 3 bases at V and 0 bases at J, with 6 bases between the two ends. This CDR3 region has 14 residues. This clonotype was seen ten or more times. The target antigen is unknown. TCR beta CDR3 sequences were amplified from RNA transcripts. The HTBI primer set was used in a first-round RT-PCR of the TCR CDR3. MiXCR, applied by TCRdb to the multiplex PCR reads, yields one record per CDR3 protein. This table holds hundreds of thousands of distinct CDR3 sequences, roughly 40% found once. General study points: Also found in blood were most expanded thyroid clonotypes above 0.001.

The sequence derives from a young man with Graves' hyperthyroidism. The chain is built from TRBV15 and TRBJ1-5; no firm D call. The sequenced material came from blood. The CDR3 nucleotides read TGTGCCACCAGCAGCCCGTATAGCAATCAGCCCCAGCATTTT. Protein sequence: CATSSPYSNQPQHF.